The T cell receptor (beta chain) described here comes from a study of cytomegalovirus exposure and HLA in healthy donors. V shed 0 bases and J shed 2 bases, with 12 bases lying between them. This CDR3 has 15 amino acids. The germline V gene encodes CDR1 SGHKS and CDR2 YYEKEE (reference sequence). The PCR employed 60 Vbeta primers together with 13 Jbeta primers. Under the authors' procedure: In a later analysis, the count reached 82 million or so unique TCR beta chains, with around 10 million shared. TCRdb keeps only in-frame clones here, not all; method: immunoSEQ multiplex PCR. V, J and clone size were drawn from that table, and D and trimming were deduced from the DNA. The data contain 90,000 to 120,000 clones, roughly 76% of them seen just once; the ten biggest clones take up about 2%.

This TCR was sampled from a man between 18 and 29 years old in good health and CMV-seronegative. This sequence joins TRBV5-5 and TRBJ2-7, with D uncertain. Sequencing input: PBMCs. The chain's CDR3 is CASSLGLLVAYEQYF. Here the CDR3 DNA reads TGTGCCAGCAGCTTGGGACTCCTCGTCGCCTACGAGCAGTACTTC.